The sequence of this TCR beta chain was determined in a study of shared T cell receptors in the human thymus. TCRdb's table, derived via immunoSEQ multiplex PCR, lists solely in-frame clones and lacks some. Of 500,000 to 850,000 clones listed, around 87% are singletons. The germline CDR1 and CDR2 sequences are LGHNA and YSLEER. V lost 3 bases, J lost 3 bases, and 15 bases lay in between. The CDR3 runs 15 residues. These data also formed part of another study, on human thymus T cells. That source reports: Thymic resections from corrective heart surgery supplied the tissue. Related research reported highly overlapping thymic repertoires among unrelated individuals.

This chain connects TRBV4-3 to TRBJ2-7, with D uncertain. The material sequenced was thymocytes. This TCR was sampled from a boy in the first two years of life with a congenital heart defect. CDR3 residues: CASSHDNEKNYEQYF. In DNA, the CDR3 is TGCGCCAGCAGCCATGATAATGAGAAGAACTACGAGCAGTACTTC.